The 3 T cell receptor beta chains presented below share a single source sample, sequenced in a study of T cell clonality in common variable immunodeficiency. Some clones are missing from TCRdb's copy, which holds only in-frame ones; the method was immunoSEQ multiplex PCR. The sample is made up of tens of thousands of clones, none counted only once. The sample was peripheral blood mononuclear cells. Receptors were obtained from a person aged 18-70 years in good health.

This clone showed up many times. The chain's CDR3 is CATSVGPSLQFNTGELFF. The sequenced CDR3 bases are TGTGCCACCAGTGTGGGGCCATCCCTTCAATTTAACACCGGGGAG. This sequence joins TRBV24-1 and TRBJ2-2; D perhaps matches TRBD1 (5 bases). The sequenced fragment ends 3 residues before the CDR3 boundary, so the rest is inferred from the germline J gene. V was cut by 5 bases and J by 2 bases, with 20 bases left in between. This CDR3 contains 18 residues. Germline-derived CDR1 and CDR2 are KGHDR and SFDVKD.

This clone was recorded at least ten times. The read ends 3 residues before the CDR3 terminus; that terminus is restored from the germline J gene. The chain couples TRBV30 to TRBJ1-5; no reliable D call. The CDR3 is 16 residues long. Germline loops: CDR1 GTSNPN, CDR2 SVGIG (reference sequence). Trimming pared 4 bases from V and 2 bases from J, leaving 18 bases between. The CDR3: CAWICCVCGGNQPQHF. The part of the CDR3 DNA that was read is TGTGCCTGGATATGTTGTGTGTGCGGGGGCAATCAGCCC. The full variable domain, with the rest looked up from reference TRBV30 and TRBJ1-5, is SQTIHQWPATLVQPVGSPLSLECTVEGTSNPNLYWYRQAAGRGLQLLFYSVGIGQISSEVPQNLSASRPQDRQFILSSKKLLLSDSGFYLCAWICCVCGGNQPQHFGDGTRLSIL.

The table lists this clone with many counts. The read falls 3 residues short of the CDR3 end, and the missing part is taken from the germline J gene. The gene calls are TRBV30 and TRBJ2-2, with 9 bases aligning to TRBD2. This CDR3 spans 15 amino acids. CDR1 is GTSNPN and CDR2 is SVGIG in the germline V gene (reference sequence). V was pared by 6 bases and J by 6 bases, with 11 bases of the junction left unmatched. The CDR3 spells CACFWREGQPGELFF. The covered CDR3 bases are TGTGCCTGCTTTTGGCGGGAGGGACAACCCGGGGAG.